This T cell receptor beta chain was captured by sequencing in a study of neoadjuvant anti-PD-1 for oral cavity cancer. About the research overall: Patients mostly received three to four biweekly nivolumab doses at 3 mg/kg before surgery. The study, taken as a whole, reports: Higher pretreatment blood Treg/Th17 ratios correlated with higher pretreatment blood and lower post-treatment tumor TCRbeta clonality. Post-nivolumab, blood T cell clonality was significantly elevated in non-responders.

PBMCs were not maintained or expanded in culture before analysis. To note about this clone: The antigen is unknown.

Germline lookup yields CDR1 MDHEN and CDR2 SYDVKM. Between the trimmed V and J ends, which lost 5 bases and 0 bases, there was a span of 13 bases. This CDR3 comprises 15 residues. Repertoires were generated with immunoSEQ multiplex PCR, while TCRdb's copy carries only in-frame clones and drops some. This table holds some 6,700 clones, approximately 75% found once. This specimen was PBMCs, taken before nivolumab (anti-PD-1) treatment. The rearrangement joins TRBV28 to TRBJ1-2, with D maybe TRBD1 (5 bases). This clonotype was sampled from a person aged 35-79 years with oral cavity squamous cell carcinoma. CDR3 amino acids: CASSKNGAANYGYTF. The CDR3 bases are TGTGCCAGCAGTAAAAACGGGGCAGCTAACTATGGCTACACCTTC.